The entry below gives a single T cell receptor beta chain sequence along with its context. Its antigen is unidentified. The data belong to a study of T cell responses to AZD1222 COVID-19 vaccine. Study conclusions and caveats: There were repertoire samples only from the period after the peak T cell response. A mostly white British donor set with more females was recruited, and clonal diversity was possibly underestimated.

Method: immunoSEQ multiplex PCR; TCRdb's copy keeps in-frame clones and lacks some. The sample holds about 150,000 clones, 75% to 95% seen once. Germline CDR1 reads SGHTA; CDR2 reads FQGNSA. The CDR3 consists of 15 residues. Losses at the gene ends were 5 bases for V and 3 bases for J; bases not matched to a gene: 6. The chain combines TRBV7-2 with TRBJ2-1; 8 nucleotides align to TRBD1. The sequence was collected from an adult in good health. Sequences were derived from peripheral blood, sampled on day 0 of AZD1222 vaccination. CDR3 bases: TGTGCCAGCAGCCGGACAGGGTTGGGCTACAATGAGCAGTTCTTC. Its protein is CASSRTGLGYNEQFF.